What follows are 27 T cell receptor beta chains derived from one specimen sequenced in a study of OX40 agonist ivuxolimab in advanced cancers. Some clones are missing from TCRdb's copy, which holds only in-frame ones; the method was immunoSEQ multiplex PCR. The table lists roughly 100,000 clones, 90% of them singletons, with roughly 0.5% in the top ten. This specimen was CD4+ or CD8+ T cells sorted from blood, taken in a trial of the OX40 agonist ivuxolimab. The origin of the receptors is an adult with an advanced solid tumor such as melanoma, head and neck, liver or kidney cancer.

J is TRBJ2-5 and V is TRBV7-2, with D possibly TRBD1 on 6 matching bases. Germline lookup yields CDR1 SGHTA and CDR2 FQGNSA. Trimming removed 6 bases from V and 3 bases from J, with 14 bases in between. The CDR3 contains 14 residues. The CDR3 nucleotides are TGTGCCAGCAGTTTTAACACAGGGAAAGAGACCCAGTACTTC. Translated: CASSFNTGKETQYF.

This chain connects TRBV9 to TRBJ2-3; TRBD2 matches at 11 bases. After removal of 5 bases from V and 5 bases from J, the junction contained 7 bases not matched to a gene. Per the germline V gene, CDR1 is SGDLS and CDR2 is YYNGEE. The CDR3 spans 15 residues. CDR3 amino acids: CASSLRLAGGDTQYF. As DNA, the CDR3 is TGTGCCAGCAGTCTAAGGCTAGCGGGGGGAGATACGCAGTATTTT.

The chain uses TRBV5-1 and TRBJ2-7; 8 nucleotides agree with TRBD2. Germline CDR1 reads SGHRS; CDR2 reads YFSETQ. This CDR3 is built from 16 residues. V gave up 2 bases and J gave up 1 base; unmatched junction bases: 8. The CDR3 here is CASSLGAGGFSYEQYF. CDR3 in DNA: TGCGCCAGCAGCTTAGGTGCGGGGGGATTTTCCTACGAGCAGTACTTC.

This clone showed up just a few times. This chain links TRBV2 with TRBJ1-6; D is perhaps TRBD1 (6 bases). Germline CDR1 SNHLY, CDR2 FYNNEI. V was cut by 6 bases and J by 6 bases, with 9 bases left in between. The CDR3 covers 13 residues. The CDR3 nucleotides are TGTGCCAGCAGGGCGGACAGTAATTCACCCCTCCACTTT. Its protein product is CASRADSNSPLHF.

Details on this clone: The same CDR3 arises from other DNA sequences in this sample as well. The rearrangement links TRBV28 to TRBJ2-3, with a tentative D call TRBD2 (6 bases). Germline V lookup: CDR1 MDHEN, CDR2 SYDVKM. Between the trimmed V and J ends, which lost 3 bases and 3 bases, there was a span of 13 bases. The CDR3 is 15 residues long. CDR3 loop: CASSLLGTPTDTQYF. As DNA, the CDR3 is TGTGCCAGCAGTTTGTTAGGGACTCCTACAGATACGCAGTATTTT.

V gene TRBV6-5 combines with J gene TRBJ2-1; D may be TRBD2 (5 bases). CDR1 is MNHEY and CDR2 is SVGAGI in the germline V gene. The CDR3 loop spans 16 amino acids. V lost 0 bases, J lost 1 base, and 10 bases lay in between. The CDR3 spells CASSYSGSLSYNEQFF. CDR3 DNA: TGTGCCAGCAGTTACTCGGGGAGTCTTTCCTACAATGAGCAGTTCTTC.

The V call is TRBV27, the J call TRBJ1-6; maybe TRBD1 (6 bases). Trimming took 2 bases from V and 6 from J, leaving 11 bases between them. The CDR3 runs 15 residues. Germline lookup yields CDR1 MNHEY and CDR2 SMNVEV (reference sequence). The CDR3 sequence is CASSLDRNLNSPLHF. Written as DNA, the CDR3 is TGTGCCAGCAGTTTAGACAGGAACCTTAATTCACCCCTCCACTTT.

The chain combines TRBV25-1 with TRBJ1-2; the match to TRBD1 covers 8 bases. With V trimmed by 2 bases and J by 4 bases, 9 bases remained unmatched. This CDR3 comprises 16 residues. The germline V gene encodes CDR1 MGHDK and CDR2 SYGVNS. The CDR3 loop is CASSESLTGGAYGYTF. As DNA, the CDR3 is TGTGCCAGCAGTGAAAGCCTAACAGGGGGGGCCTATGGCTACACCTTC.

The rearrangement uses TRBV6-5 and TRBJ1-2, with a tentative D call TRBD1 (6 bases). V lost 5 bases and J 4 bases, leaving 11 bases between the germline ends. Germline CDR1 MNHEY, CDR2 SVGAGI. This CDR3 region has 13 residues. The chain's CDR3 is CASSPLRGYGYTF. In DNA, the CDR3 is TGTGCCAGCAGTCCTCTCAGGGGCTATGGCTACACCTTC.

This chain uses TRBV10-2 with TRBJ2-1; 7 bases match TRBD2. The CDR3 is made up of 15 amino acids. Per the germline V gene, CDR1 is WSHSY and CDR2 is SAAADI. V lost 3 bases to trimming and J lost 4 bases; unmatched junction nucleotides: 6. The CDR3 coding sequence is TGCGCCAGCAGTGAAACGCGGGGGACTTACAATGAGCAGTTCTTC. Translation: CASSETRGTYNEQFF.

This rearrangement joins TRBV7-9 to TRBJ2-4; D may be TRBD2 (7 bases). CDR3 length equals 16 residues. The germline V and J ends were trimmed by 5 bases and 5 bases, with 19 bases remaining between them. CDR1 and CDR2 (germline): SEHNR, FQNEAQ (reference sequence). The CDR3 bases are TGTGCCAGCAGCCCAGGGGACCGGGGGGTCCAAAACATTCAGTACTTC. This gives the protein CASSPGDRGVQNIQYF.

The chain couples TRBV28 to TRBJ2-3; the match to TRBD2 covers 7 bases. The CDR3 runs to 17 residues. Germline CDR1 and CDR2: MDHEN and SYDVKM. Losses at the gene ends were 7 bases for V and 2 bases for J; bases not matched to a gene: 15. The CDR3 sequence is CASTSTWEGSYTDTQYF. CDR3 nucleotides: TGTGCCAGCACCTCTACCTGGGAGGGGTCCTACACAGATACGCAGTATTTT.

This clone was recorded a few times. The CDR3 DNA sequence: TGCGCCAGCAGCCAAGGAGCGGGGCAAGAGACCCAGTACTTC. The encoded protein is CASSQGAGQETQYF. This chain connects TRBV4-3 to TRBJ2-5, with 7 bases lining up with TRBD2. Germline V gene data show CDR1 as LGHNA and CDR2 as YSLEER. The length of the CDR3 is 14 residues. J gave up 2 bases and V 1 base, and 1 base lay outside the gene matches.

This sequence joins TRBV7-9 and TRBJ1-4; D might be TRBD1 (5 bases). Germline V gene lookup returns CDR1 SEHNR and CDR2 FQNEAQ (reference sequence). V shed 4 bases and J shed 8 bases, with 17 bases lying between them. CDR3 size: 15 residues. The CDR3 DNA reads TGTGCCAGCAGCTGGTTGGAGACAGCTTCAGAAAAACTGTTTTTT. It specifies CASSWLETASEKLFF.

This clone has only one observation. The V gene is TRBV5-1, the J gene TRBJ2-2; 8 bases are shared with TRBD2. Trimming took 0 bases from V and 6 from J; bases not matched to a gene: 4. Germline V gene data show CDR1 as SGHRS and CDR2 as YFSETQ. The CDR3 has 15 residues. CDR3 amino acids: CASSLASSGPGELFF. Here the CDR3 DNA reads TGCGCCAGCAGCTTGGCGTCTAGCGGGCCCGGGGAGCTGTTTTTT.

CDR3 protein: CASSSGTYYSNQPQHF. CDR3 in DNA: TGTGCCAGCAGCTCTGGGACATATTATAGCAATCAGCCCCAGCATTTT. The genes are TRBV28 and TRBJ1-5, with D perhaps TRBD1 (6 bases). Germline V gives CDR1 MDHEN, CDR2 SYDVKM. The V gene lost 6 bases and the J gene lost 0 bases, with 15 bases spanning the gap. There are 16 residues in the CDR3. Drawing the rest from reference TRBV28 and TRBJ1-5, the complete variable domain is DVKVTQSSRYLVKRTGEKVFLECVQDMDHENMFWYRQDPGLGLRLIYFSYDVKMKEKGDIPEGYSVSREKKERFSLILESASTNQTSMYLCASSSGTYYSNQPQHFGDGTRLSIL.

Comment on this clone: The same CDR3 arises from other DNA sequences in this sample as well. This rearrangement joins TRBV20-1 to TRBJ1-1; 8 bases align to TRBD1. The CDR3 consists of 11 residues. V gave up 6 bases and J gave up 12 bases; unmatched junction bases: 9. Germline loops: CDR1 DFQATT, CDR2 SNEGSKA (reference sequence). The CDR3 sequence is CSAAGQGRPFF. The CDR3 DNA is TGCAGTGCAGCCGGACAGGGTCGACCTTTCTTT.

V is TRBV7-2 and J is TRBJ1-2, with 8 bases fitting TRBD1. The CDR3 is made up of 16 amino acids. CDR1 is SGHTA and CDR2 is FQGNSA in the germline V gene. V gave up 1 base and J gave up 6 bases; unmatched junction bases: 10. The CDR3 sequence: CASSLVWQGAHDGYTF. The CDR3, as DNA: TGTGCCAGCAGCTTAGTATGGCAGGGGGCGCATGATGGCTACACCTTC. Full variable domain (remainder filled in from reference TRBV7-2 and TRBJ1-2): GAGVSQSPSNKVTEKGKDVELRCDPISGHTALYWYRQSLGQGLEFLIYFQGNSAPDKSGLPSDRFSAERTGGSVSTLTIQRTQQEDSAVYLCASSLVWQGAHDGYTFGSGTRLTVV.

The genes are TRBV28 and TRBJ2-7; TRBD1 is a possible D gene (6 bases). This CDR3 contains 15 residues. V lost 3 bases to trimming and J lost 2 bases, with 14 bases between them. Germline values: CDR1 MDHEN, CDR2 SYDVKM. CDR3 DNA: TGTGCCAGCAGTTTCGGCAGGGGTGGTACCTACGAGCAGTACTTC. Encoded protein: CASSFGRGGTYEQYF.

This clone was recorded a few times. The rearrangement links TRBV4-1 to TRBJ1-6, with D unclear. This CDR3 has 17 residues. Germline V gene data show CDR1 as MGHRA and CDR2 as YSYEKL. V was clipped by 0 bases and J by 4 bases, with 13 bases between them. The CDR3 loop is CASSQDLLQLYNSPLHF. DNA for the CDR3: TGCGCCAGCAGCCAAGATCTTTTACAGCTTTATAATTCACCCCTCCACTTT.

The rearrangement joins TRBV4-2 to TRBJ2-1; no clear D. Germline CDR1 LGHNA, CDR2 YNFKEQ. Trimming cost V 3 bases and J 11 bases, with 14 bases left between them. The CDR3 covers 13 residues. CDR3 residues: CASSQDLANQQFF. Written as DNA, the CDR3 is TGTGCCAGCAGCCAGGATTTGGCTAATCAGCAGTTCTTC.

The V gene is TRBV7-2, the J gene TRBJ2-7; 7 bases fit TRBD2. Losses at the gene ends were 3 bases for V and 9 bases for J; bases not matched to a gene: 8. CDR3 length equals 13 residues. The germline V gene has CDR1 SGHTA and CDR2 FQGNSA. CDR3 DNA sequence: TGTGCCAGCAGCTTCGGGGCTAGGGAGGGGCAGTACTTC. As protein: CASSFGAREGQYF.

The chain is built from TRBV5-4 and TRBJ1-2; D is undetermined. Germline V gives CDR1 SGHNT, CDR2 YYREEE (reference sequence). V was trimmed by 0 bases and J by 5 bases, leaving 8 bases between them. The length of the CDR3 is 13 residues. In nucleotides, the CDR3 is TGTGCCAGCAGCTTGGATGCTGGGTATGGCTACACCTTC. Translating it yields CASSLDAGYGYTF.

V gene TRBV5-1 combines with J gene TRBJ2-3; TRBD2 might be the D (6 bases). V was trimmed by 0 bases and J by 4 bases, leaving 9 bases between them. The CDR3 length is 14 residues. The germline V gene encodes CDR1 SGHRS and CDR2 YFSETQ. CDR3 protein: CASSLGGDSDTQYF. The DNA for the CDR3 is TGCGCCAGCAGCTTGGGCGGGGACTCAGATACGCAGTATTTT.

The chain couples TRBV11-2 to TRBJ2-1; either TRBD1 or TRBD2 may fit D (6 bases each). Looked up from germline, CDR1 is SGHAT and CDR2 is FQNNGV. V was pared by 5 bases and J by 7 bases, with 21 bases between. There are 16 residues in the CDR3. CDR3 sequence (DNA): TGTGCCAGCAGCCTGAGTGGGGGGCGAGTCACAAATGAGCAGTTCTTC. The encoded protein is CASSLSGGRVTNEQFF.

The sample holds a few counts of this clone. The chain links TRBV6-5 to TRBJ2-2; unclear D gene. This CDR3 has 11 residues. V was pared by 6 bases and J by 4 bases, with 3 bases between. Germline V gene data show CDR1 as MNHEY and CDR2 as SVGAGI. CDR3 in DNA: TGTGCCAGCAGCGGCACCGGGGAGCTGTTTTTT. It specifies CASSGTGELFF.

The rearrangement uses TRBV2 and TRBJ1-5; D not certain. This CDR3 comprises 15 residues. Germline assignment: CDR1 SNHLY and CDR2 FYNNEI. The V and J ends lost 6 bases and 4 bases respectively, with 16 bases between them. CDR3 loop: CASSRRNVGNQPQHF. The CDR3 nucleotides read TGTGCCAGCAGCCGACGGAACGTTGGGAATCAGCCCCAGCATTTT.